These 7 T cell receptor beta chains were sequenced from one sample in a study of monozygotic twins with inflammatory bowel disease. TCRdb reanalyzed the 5' RACE reads, giving one entry per CDR3 protein sequence and no DNA. The specimen's table records around 100,000 distinct CDR3 sequences. Sequenced material: blood. These TCRs come from a human donor with ulcerative colitis or Crohn's disease, or a healthy co-twin of an affected twin (not recorded which).

J is TRBJ2-1 and V is TRBV6-6; the D call from TCRdb, TRBD2, cannot be confirmed without DNA. The CDR3 is 14 amino acids. Germline lookup yields CDR1 MNHNY and CDR2 SVGAGI (reference sequence). The CDR3 protein is CASSLASVYNEQFF.

The chain has TRBV5-5 and TRBJ2-5; the D call of TRBD2 rests on TCRdb alone, since no DNA is present to check it. CDR3 length: 16 amino acids. Germline V lookup: CDR1 SGHKS, CDR2 YYEKEE (reference sequence). This chain's CDR3 is CASSLALAGVVETQYF.

The gene calls are TRBV23-1 and TRBJ2-3; TCRdb gives TRBD1 as the D gene, but with no DNA this cannot be confirmed. TRBV23-1 belongs to the ORF category, with a function that is uncertain. The CDR3 sequence is 19 residues long. This CDR3 reads CASSHSDLPGQGSTDTQYF.

This rearrangement joins TRBV9 to TRBJ2-3; TCRdb lists TRBD2, though no DNA is available to test this call. This CDR3 is built from 17 residues. Germline V lookup: CDR1 SGDLS, CDR2 YYNGEE. The CDR3 spells CASSVPSTSGGSDTQYF.

The CDR3 protein is CASSGNTGRGDEQYF. V is TRBV5-1 and J is TRBJ2-7; the D call from TCRdb, TRBD1, cannot be confirmed without DNA. The CDR3 spans 15 residues. Germline V CDR1 and CDR2: SGHRS, YFSETQ.

The chain recombines TRBV9 with TRBJ2-7; the TRBD2 assignment by TCRdb is unverifiable without DNA. CDR1 is SGDLS and CDR2 is YYNGEE in the germline V gene. This CDR3 spans 15 amino acids. The CDR3 sequence is CASSVGTSGGVEQYF.

V is TRBV7-2 and J is TRBJ2-1; the D gene TCRdb calls, TRBD1, cannot be checked with no DNA. The length of the CDR3 is 15 residues. CDR1 and CDR2 from the germline V gene are SGHTA and FQGNSA. The CDR3 sequence: CASSLRQGVGNEQFF. The whole variable domain, filled in from reference TRBV7-2 and TRBJ2-1, reads GAGVSQSPSNKVTEKGKDVELRCDPISGHTALYWYRQSLGQGLEFLIYFQGNSAPDKSGLPSDRFSAERTGGSVSTLTIQRTQQEDSAVYLCASSLRQGVGNEQFFGPGTRLTVL.